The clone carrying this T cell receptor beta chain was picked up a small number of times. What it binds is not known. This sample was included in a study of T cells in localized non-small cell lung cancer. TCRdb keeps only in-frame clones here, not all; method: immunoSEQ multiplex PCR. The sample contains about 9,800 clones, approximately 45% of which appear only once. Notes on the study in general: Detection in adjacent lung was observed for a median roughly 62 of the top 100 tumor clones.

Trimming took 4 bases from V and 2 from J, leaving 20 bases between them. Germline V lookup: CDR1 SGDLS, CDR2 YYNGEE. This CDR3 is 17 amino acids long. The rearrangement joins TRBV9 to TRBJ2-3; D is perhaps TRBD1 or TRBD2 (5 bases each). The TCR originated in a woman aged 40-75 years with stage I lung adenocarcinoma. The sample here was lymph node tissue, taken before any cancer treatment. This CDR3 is CASSLPLTGPNTDTQYF. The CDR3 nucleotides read TGTGCCAGCAGCCTCCCCCTGACGGGACCAAACACAGATACGCAGTATTTT.